Below, 19 T cell receptor beta chains from the same sample are listed, as sequenced in a study of Ad26.COV2.S vaccination and SARS-CoV-2 variants. Some clones are missing from TCRdb's copy, which holds only in-frame ones; the method was immunoSEQ multiplex PCR. The table lists around 320,000 clones, over 80% of them singletons. Treatment indicated: over 15 received Ad26.COV2.S at low or high dose, single or two shots; 5 received placebo; per-sample allocation not given. Sampling took place 63 days after the first vaccine or placebo injection. Sequenced here: peripheral blood, sampled in a trial of Ad26.COV2.S vaccine versus placebo. All receptors come from a person between 18 and 65 years old who received the Ad26.COV2.S COVID-19 vaccine or a placebo.

Only one count was recorded for this clone. The chain joins TRBV29-1 to TRBJ2-1; 8 positions agree with TRBD1. Germline loops: CDR1 SQVTM, CDR2 ANQGSEA. The J segment lost 5 bases and the V segment lost 6 bases, leaving 6 bases of the junction unmatched. The CDR3 extends over 13 amino acids. Written as DNA, the CDR3 is TGCAGCGTCCAGACAGGGGTCAACAATGAGCAGTTCTTC. Amino acid sequence: CSVQTGVNNEQFF.

This clone was seen once. The chain is built from TRBV29-1 and TRBJ1-2, with TRBD1 as a possible D gene (6 bases). Between the trimmed V and J ends, which lost 3 bases and 6 bases, there was a span of 14 bases. Germline V gene data show CDR1 as SQVTM and CDR2 as ANQGSEA. The CDR3 has 13 residues. The CDR3, as DNA: TGCAGCGTTGATTTCTTTAGGGGGGATGGCTACACCTTC. Translation gives CSVDFFRGDGYTF.

V usage is TRBV2 and J usage is TRBJ2-7; a weak D match, TRBD2 (6 bases). V was clipped by 11 bases and J by 6 bases, with 20 bases between them. This CDR3 region has 13 residues. In germline, CDR1 is SNHLY, CDR2 FYNNEI. The CDR3 nucleotides read TGTGCCGATGGAGGGCCCCTTGAGGGCGAGCAGTACTTC. It is translated as CADGGPLEGEQYF.

The chain carries TRBV7-2 and TRBJ1-4; no clear D gene. This CDR3 comprises 13 residues. V lost 4 bases, J lost 6 bases, and 9 bases lay in between. The V gene's germline CDR1 is SGHTA and CDR2 FQGNSA. As DNA, the CDR3 is TGTGCCAGCAGCTCTTTCCGAGATGAAAAACTGTTTTTT. It codes for CASSSFRDEKLFF.

This chain links TRBV4-1 with TRBJ2-5, with D tentatively TRBD1 (6 bases). Deletions cut 1 base from V and 7 bases from J, with 19 bases between. Germline CDR1 reads MGHRA; CDR2 reads YSYEKL. CDR3 size: 16 residues. CDR3 region: CASSQVAGQGPGTQYF. In DNA, the CDR3 is TGCGCCAGCAGCCAAGTTGCTGGTCAGGGGCCTGGGACCCAGTACTTC.

V and J are TRBV6-5 and TRBJ1-5; tentatively, D is TRBD1 (6 bases). The CDR3 contains 15 residues. Per germline, CDR1 MNHEY and CDR2 SVGAGI. Trimming shortened V by 0 bases and J by 4 bases, and 10 bases separated the two germline ends. CDR3 sequence (DNA): TGTGCCAGCAGTTACTCGTATACAGGGAATCAGCCCCAGCATTTT. Protein: CASSYSYTGNQPQHF.

The gene calls are TRBV7-9 and TRBJ2-3; 7 bases map to TRBD2. The V segment lost 5 bases and the J segment 2 bases; nucleotides outside the gene matches: 10. Germline V gene data show CDR1 as SEHNR and CDR2 as FQNEAQ (reference sequence). The CDR3 totals 16 residues. CDR3 residues: CASSTSGTTNTDTQYF. For the CDR3, the DNA is TGTGCCAGCAGCACCTCCGGGACTACTAACACAGATACGCAGTATTTT.

The chain links TRBV4-1 to TRBJ1-4; the match to TRBD1 covers 7 bases. After removal of 5 bases from V and 6 bases from J, the junction contained 6 bases not matched to a gene. The CDR3 is 14 amino acids. Germline V CDR1 and CDR2: MGHRA, YSYEKL. Here the CDR3 DNA reads TGCGCCAGCAGCTATGGGACAGCTTATGAAAAACTGTTTTTT. Protein sequence: CASSYGTAYEKLFF.

This chain uses TRBV11-3 with TRBJ1-1, with D perhaps TRBD1 (5 bases). Trimming shortened V by 5 bases and J by 1 base, and 14 bases separated the two germline ends. The CDR3 sequence is 15 residues long. Germline values: CDR1 SGHNT, CDR2 YENEEA. DNA of the CDR3: TGTGCCAGCAGCATCCAACTCACAGGGAACACTGAAGCTTTCTTT. Its translation: CASSIQLTGNTEAFF.

This clone occurred a few times. The chain links TRBV30 to TRBJ2-3; 10 bases are shared with TRBD2. The CDR3 totals 14 residues. Looked up from germline, CDR1 is GTSNPN and CDR2 is SVGIG (reference sequence). V lost 5 bases to trimming and J lost 3 bases; unmatched junction nucleotides: 5. CDR3 residues: CAWERGGRTDTQYF. Here the CDR3 DNA reads TGTGCCTGGGAGCGGGGGGGCAGGACAGATACGCAGTATTTT.

J is TRBJ2-5 and V is TRBV13, with D perhaps matching TRBD2 (6 bases). Trimming pared 0 bases from V and 4 bases from J, leaving 18 bases between. This CDR3 region has 17 residues. Looked up from germline, CDR1 is PRHDT and CDR2 is FYEKMQ (reference sequence). CDR3 protein: CASSLGEERVGLETQYF. CDR3 DNA sequence: TGTGCCAGCAGCTTAGGTGAGGAGCGGGTCGGTTTAGAGACCCAGTACTTC.

V gene TRBV10-2 combines with J gene TRBJ1-2; 9 bases line up with TRBD1. The CDR3 is 16 amino acids. The trim removed 3 bases at V and 8 bases at J, leaving 13 bases unmatched. Germline V gene lookup returns CDR1 WSHSY and CDR2 SAAADI. CDR3 in DNA: TGCGCCAGCAGTGACCGACTAACAGGGGGCGAAGGGGGCTACACCTTC. Translation: CASSDRLTGGEGGYTF.

V usage is TRBV9 and J usage is TRBJ2-1; 9 nucleotides agree with TRBD1. In germline, CDR1 is SGDLS, CDR2 YYNGEE. The CDR3 covers 15 residues. Unmatched junction bases numbered 9, after V lost 0 bases and J lost 11 bases. The CDR3 sequence is CASSVADRTGVQQFF. The CDR3 bases are TGTGCCAGCAGCGTAGCTGATAGGACAGGGGTTCAGCAGTTCTTC.

The chain uses TRBV19 and TRBJ1-6; TRBD1 matches 7 bases. Germline CDR1 reads LNHDA; CDR2 reads SQIVND (reference sequence). V lost 5 bases to trimming and J lost 10 bases; unmatched junction nucleotides: 5. This CDR3 has 13 residues. The CDR3 sequence: CASSDRAGSPLHF. The CDR3 coding sequence is TGTGCCAGTAGTGACAGGGCAGGATCACCCCTCCACTTT.

The chain joins TRBV10-3 to TRBJ2-3; TRBD1 might be the D (5 bases). The CDR3 runs to 13 residues. Trimming removed 8 bases at V and 3 bases at J, with 12 bases between. The germline gives CDR1 ENHRY, CDR2 SYGVKD. The DNA for the CDR3 is TGTGCCATCCAACCCGGACAAACAGATACGCAGTATTTT. Encoded protein: CAIQPGQTDTQYF.

This sequence joins TRBV23-1 and TRBJ2-7; TRBD1 aligns across 8 bases. TRBV23-1 is designated an ORF whose function remains uncertain. V shed 3 bases and J 4 bases; nucleotides not matched to a gene: 5. The CDR3 consists of 14 residues. The CDR3 reads CASSHPDRDYEQYF. The CDR3 DNA is TGCGCCAGCAGTCACCCGGACAGGGATTACGAGCAGTACTTC.

The gene calls are TRBV11-2 and TRBJ2-3, with D maybe TRBD1 (6 bases). The CDR3 is 15 amino acids. V was shortened by 5 bases and J by 2 bases, with 14 bases between the two germline ends. Germline values: CDR1 SGHAT, CDR2 FQNNGV. CDR3 in DNA: TGTGCCAGCAGCCTAAGGGGACATACCACAGATACGCAGTATTTT. It specifies CASSLRGHTTDTQYF.

The rearrangement uses TRBV18 and TRBJ2-6, with 9 bases fitting TRBD1. From germline, CDR1 is KGHSH and CDR2 LQKENI. With 4 bases clipped from V and 3 bases from J, the junction kept 13 bases outside the gene matches. CDR3 length: 19 amino acids. CDR3 region: CASSRSTGGSLGGANVLTF. Here the CDR3 DNA reads TGTGCCAGCTCACGTTCAACAGGGGGCTCCCTCGGTGGGGCCAACGTCCTGACTTTC.

The chain joins TRBV11-2 to TRBJ2-1; D might be TRBD1 or TRBD2, each matching 5 bases. V was trimmed by 5 bases and J by 6 bases, leaving 20 bases between them. Germline values: CDR1 SGHAT, CDR2 FQNNGV. The CDR3 is 16 residues long. CDR3 protein: CASSKDSGGTVNEQFF. The CDR3 nucleotides are TGTGCCAGCAGCAAAGACAGCGGAGGAACGGTCAATGAGCAGTTCTTC. The full variable domain, its missing parts supplied by reference TRBV11-2 and TRBJ2-1, is EAGVAQSPRYKIIEKRQSVAFWCNPISGHATLYWYQQILGQGPKLLIQFQNNGVVDDSQLPKDRFSAERLKGVDSTLKIQPAKLEDSAVYLCASSKDSGGTVNEQFFGPGTRLTVL.